The sequence of this T cell receptor beta chain was determined in a study of technical replicates of blood from a few donors. Germline values: CDR1 MNHNY, CDR2 SVGAGI (reference sequence). This CDR3 has 12 amino acids. Trimming left V 8 bases short and J 4 bases short, with 9 bases between. Using immunoSEQ multiplex PCR, the repertoire was profiled, and TCRdb retains in-frame clones only, with some absent. Seen here are 85,000 to 100,000 clones, about 95% observed once, and the top ten hold roughly 0.19%. Input material: T cells isolated from PBMCs. This receptor was obtained from a human donor in good health. V usage is TRBV6-6 and J usage is TRBJ1-3; D is unclear. The CDR3 DNA follows: TGTGCCAGCTCGTTGGGCGGAAACACCATATATTTT. The encoded protein is CASSLGGNTIYF.